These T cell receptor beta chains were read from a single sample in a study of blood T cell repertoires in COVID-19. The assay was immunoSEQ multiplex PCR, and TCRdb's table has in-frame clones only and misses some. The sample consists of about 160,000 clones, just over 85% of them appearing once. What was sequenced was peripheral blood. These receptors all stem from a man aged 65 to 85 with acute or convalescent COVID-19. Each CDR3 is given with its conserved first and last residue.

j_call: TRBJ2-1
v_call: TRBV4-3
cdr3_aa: CASSQLAGLAGGNEQFF

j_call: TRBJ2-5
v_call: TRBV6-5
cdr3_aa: CATRQPQETQYF

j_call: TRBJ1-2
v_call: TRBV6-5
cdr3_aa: CASGHRQFSNYGYTF

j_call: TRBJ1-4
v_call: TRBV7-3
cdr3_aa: CASSWTAPHSRGEKKLFF

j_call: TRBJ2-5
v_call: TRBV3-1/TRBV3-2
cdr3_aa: CASSSLAGQETQYF

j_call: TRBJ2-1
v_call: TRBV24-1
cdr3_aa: CATSVGTSGRSSYNEQFF

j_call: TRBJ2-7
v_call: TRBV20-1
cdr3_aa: CSAGLVDEQYF

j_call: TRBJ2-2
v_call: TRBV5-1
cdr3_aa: CASSVSGLNTGELFF

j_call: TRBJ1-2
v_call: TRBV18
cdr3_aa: CASSSVGQGANYGYTF

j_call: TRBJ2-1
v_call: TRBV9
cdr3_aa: CASSVPGDYSSYNEQFF

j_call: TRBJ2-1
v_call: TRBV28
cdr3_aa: CASSSNGQGKHEQFF

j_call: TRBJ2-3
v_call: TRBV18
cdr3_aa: CASSRQASTDTQYF

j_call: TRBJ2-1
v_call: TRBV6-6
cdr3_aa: CASSYSNGGMNNEQFF

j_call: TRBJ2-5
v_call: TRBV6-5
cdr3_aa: CASSYGQGYQYF

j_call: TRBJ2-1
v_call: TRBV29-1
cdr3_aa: CSAVGTSGLGSSYNEQFF

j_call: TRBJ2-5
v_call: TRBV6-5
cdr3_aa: CASSYNDSPGTQYF

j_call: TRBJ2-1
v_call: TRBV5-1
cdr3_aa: CASSPPLAGNDRQFF

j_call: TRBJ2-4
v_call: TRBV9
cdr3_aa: CASSQQGAQTIQYF

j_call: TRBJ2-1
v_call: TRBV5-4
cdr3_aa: CASSLGTSGFDEQFF

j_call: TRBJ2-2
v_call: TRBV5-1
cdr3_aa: CASSSGLAVNTGELFF

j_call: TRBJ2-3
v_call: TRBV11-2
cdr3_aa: CASSLRDRGTPQYF

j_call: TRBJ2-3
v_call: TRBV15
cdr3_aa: CATSLRLRDRVTDTQYF

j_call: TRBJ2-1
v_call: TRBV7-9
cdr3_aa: CASSLTGSPQRDEQFF

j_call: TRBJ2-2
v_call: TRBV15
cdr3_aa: CATSRSGLAGNTGELFF

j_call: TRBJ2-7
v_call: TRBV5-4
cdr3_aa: CASSLELPSEQYF

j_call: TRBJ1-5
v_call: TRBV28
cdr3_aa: CASSWGDQPQHF

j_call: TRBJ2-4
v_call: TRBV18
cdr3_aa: CASSPRSGVVGYF